These T cell receptor beta chains were read from a single sample in a study of blood T cell repertoires in COVID-19. Using immunoSEQ multiplex PCR, the repertoire was profiled, and TCRdb retains in-frame clones only, with some absent. The data show 140,000 or so clones, approximately 80% seen once. Sequencing used PBMCs or T cells enriched from blood (not recorded which). The receptors derive from a man in his forties or fifties who had recovered from COVID-19. The CDR3 runs from the conserved cysteine through the conserved F or W. The listing skips clone size in some rows; elsewhere it reads once, few, many or a size class.

size,V,J,CDR3
-,TRBV12-3/TRBV12-4,TRBJ1-3,CASLEGSGNTIYF
-,TRBV29-1,TRBJ1-1,CSVVGQLNTEAFF
-,TRBV6-2/TRBV6-3,TRBJ1-5,CASSWTGGQGQPQHF
-,TRBV7-2,TRBJ2-4,CASSLAGLAVAKNIQYF
-,TRBV6-2/TRBV6-3,TRBJ2-1,CASSQSSRRTYNEQFF
-,TRBV7-2,TRBJ1-4,CASSPQGSTNEKLFF
-,TRBV7-8,TRBJ2-1,CASSLELAASQFF
-,TRBV12-3/TRBV12-4,TRBJ1-1,CASSGQPNTEAFF
-,TRBV6-1,TRBJ2-1,CASSDRTGTSEQFF
-,TRBV11-2,TRBJ2-2,CASSRGDGELFF
-,TRBV27,TRBJ2-2,CASSSSWDRGLAGELFF
-,TRBV6-2/TRBV6-3,TRBJ2-4,CASSLDSAKNIQYF
-,TRBV4-1,TRBJ2-2,CASSQNGGRNTGELFF
-,TRBV5-1,TRBJ2-3,CASSLKVGQASTDTQYF
-,TRBV6-1,TRBJ1-3,CASSDGQSSGNTIYF
-,TRBV7-2,TRBJ1-6,CASSQRAGGQDSPLHF
-,TRBV4-3,TRBJ1-2,CASSQDGGNYGYTF
-,TRBV4-2,TRBJ2-2,CASSQETFNTGELFF
-,TRBV19,TRBJ2-3,CASSAWDRSDTQYF
few,TRBV7-3,TRBJ1-6,CASSLNAVSPLHF
-,TRBV5-4,TRBJ2-5,CASSLAGLAGETQYF
-,TRBV21-1,TRBJ2-5,CASPPGQQETQYF
-,TRBV5-1,TRBJ2-1,CASSFLGLAGGRVNEQFF
-,TRBV24-1,TRBJ2-2,CATSDLEAQNTGELFF
few,TRBV27,TRBJ2-7,CASSNRDGAYEQYF
-,TRBV6-5,TRBJ2-5,CASSYGAGPQETQYF
-,TRBV5-8,TRBJ1-6,CASSLSGGGNSPLHF
-,TRBV6-2/TRBV6-3,TRBJ2-7,CASSTPPGGLSYEQYF
-,TRBV18,TRBJ2-3,CASSPPLLGGENTQYF
-,TRBV9,TRBJ1-6,CASSVEGGDNSPLHF
-,TRBV19,TRBJ2-2,CASSIEGTGSGELFF
-,TRBV6-4,TRBJ1-1,CASSVSVNTEAFF
few,TRBV5-4,TRBJ2-7,CASGRQGSDEQYF
-,TRBV12-5,TRBJ2-1,CASGYQGYNEQFF
-,TRBV30,TRBJ2-7,CAWSVGQSLYEQYF
-,TRBV5-6,TRBJ1-1,CASSLPMNTEAFF
-,TRBV28,TRBJ1-2,CASSPTGAYGYTF
-,TRBV4-1,TRBJ1-1,CASSPDRNPMNTEAFF
-,TRBV6-2/TRBV6-3,TRBJ2-7,CASSYLNYEQYF
-,TRBV12-3/TRBV12-4,TRBJ1-1,CASSPQGNTEAFF
-,TRBV7-3,TRBJ2-1,CASSSTSGGANEQFF
-,TRBV18,TRBJ1-5,CASSSVRDQPQHF
-,TRBV5-4,TRBJ2-7,CASSRQGADEQYF
-,TRBV9,TRBJ2-2,CASSVVSGGTNTGELFF
few,TRBV7-6,TRBJ2-1,CASSLVASGGGEQFF
-,TRBV6-5,TRBJ1-2,CASSYSGQGAPQF
few,TRBV5-4,TRBJ2-5,CASSLPKETQYF
-,TRBV4-2,TRBJ1-3,CASSQDGAGLGNTIYF
-,TRBV7-9,TRBJ2-3,CASSVDGGSTDTQYF
-,TRBV7-2,TRBJ1-6,CASRNDGGNSPLHF
-,TRBV21-1,TRBJ2-1,CASSKGGSGGPSYNEQFF
-,TRBV19,TRBJ2-2,CASSAVAGGTGELFF
-,TRBV19,TRBJ1-3,CASSIYEGTTSGNTIYF
once,TRBV19,TRBJ1-5,CASSIVDRNQPQHF
-,TRBV4-3,TRBJ1-2,CASSQDSVYGYTF
-,TRBV7-2,TRBJ1-2,CASSLAVQNYGYTF
-,TRBV5-1,TRBJ2-1,CASSLVSRLAGGPYNEQFF
-,TRBV28,TRBJ1-2,CASSPRQGAIRYGYTF